This T cell receptor (beta chain) was observed in a study of blood T cells in healthy people across ages. This clonotype was seen repeatedly, ten times or more. Through a sample-barcoded 5' primer and a J-beta primer mix, a second PCR was run for roughly 7 to 12 cycles. One entry per CDR3 protein, called by TCRdb with MiXCR from the 5' RACE reads. The data contain roughly 790,000 distinct CDR3 sequences, about 42% of them singletons. The origin of this receptor is a woman aged 55-69 years in good health. Sequenced: blood.

CDR3 bases: TGTGCCAGCAGCCCATCCTGGCAGGGGGCTGATACGCAGTATTTT. Translated, it gives CASSPSWQGADTQYF. This rearrangement joins TRBV9 to TRBJ2-3; 8 bases fit TRBD1. This CDR3 contains 15 residues. Germline lookup yields CDR1 SGDLS and CDR2 YYNGEE. The trim removed 4 bases at V and 6 bases at J, leaving 10 bases unmatched.